What follows describes a single T cell receptor beta chain. The sample originates from a study of T cells expressing NK-cell markers. Following a re-call of the 5' RACE reads, TCRdb has one entry per CDR3 protein and lacks DNA. The table for this sample gives 440,000 or so distinct CDR3 sequences. There are 16 residues in the CDR3. Germline V gene lookup returns CDR1 MNHNS and CDR2 SASEGT. The chain employs TRBV6-1 and TRBJ2-2; TCRdb selects TRBD1, and the lack of DNA leaves this call unchecked. The TCR sequence derives from a woman aged 18-70 years in good health. Sample: blood T cells: a sorted CD56 or NKG2C T cell subset, CD4+ or CD8+ T cells, or bulk PBMC T cells (not recorded which). CDR3 in amino acids: CASRLQGARNTGELFF.